This T cell receptor (beta chain) was found in a study of T cells in localized non-small cell lung cancer. Study observations and caveats: Adjacent lung had a median roughly 53 of the 100 largest tumor clones. Heterogeneity within the tumor remains possible, as just one region underwent sequencing. With higher T cell density in blood came longer overall survival. Uninvolved adjacent lung had the highest recorded T cell clonality, with tumor below it.

On this clone: What it binds is not known.

The CDR3 has 15 amino acids. The germline V and J ends were trimmed by 0 bases and 0 bases, with 5 bases remaining between them. CDR1 and CDR2 (germline): ENHRY, SYGVKD. The repertoire was sequenced with immunoSEQ multiplex PCR; TCRdb's copy has only in-frame clones and lacks some. Here the sample spans a few thousand clones, 25% to 35% being singletons. This clonotype originated in a woman aged 35 to 69 with stage III lung adenocarcinoma. The sequencing here drew on lung tumor tissue, taken before any cancer treatment. The chain couples TRBV10-3 to TRBJ1-4, with D uncertain. The CDR3 loop reads CAISESRSTNEKLFF. Written as DNA, the CDR3 is TGTGCCATCAGTGAGTCGCGGTCAACTAATGAAAAACTGTTTTTT.